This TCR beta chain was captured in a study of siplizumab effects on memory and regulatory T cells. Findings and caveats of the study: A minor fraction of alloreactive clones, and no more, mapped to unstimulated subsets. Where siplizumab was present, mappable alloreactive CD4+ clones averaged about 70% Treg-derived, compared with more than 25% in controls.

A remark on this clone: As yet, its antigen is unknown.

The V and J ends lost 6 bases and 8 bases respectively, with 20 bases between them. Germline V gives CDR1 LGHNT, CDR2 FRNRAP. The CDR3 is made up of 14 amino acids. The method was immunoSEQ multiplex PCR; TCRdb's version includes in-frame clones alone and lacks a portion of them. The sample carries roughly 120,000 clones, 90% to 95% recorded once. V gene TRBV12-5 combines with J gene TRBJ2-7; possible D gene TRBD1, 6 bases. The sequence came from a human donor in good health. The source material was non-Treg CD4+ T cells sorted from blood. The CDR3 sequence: CASGPRQDTTKQYF. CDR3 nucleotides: TGTGCTAGTGGACCTAGACAGGACACTACGAAGCAGTACTTC.